Described below is a single T cell receptor (beta chain) sequence and its context. Its specificity is unknown. V lost 7 bases, J lost 1 base, and 16 bases lay in between. Germline values: CDR1 MNHNS, CDR2 SASEGT. The CDR3 spans 15 residues. This entry is derived from a study of long-term antiretroviral therapy in people with HIV. Without exception, participants with HIV were treated in the United States. The study used samples holding roughly 1-10 million cryopreserved PBMC before DNA extraction. Survey level was the resolution at which the v3.0 immunoSEQ assay ran. The target of sequencing was 40,000-50,000 T-cell genomes per sample. The table came from immunoSEQ multiplex PCR; TCRdb's copy has only in-frame clones and leaves some out. The sample carries 15,000 to 25,000 clones, approximately 86% recorded once. The study's findings and limits: The study collected no data on ART adherence, viral resistance or therapy changes.

The starting material was unsorted PBMCs, obtained 2.1 years after starting antiretroviral therapy. The chain recombines TRBV6-1 with TRBJ1-1; tentatively, D is TRBD1 (6 bases). The receptor was derived from a man aged 18 to 29 with HIV. The CDR3 sequence: CASTWGGRRNTEAFF. CDR3 DNA sequence: TGTGCCAGCACATGGGGGGGGCGGAGGAACACTGAAGCTTTCTTT.